These 8 T cell receptor beta chains originate from one sample sequenced in a study of blood T cell repertoires in COVID-19. Sequenced by immunoSEQ multiplex PCR; TCRdb stores in-frame clones only, minus some. The sample lists about 71,000 clones; 75% to 85% were seen once. Sequenced material: peripheral blood. The receptors originated from a man aged 30 to 39 with COVID-19, enrolled during active disease.

This clone was recorded only once. The V gene is TRBV12-5, the J gene TRBJ2-1; D uncertain. CDR3 length: 13 amino acids. Trimming removed 5 bases from V and 8 bases from J, with 13 bases in between. Germline V gives CDR1 LGHNT, CDR2 FRNRAP. CDR3 coding DNA: TGTGCTAGTGGTCCCCGTTTGCGCGATGAGCAGTTCTTC. This sequence encodes CASGPRLRDEQFF.

The genes are TRBV29-1 and TRBJ1-2; no clear D gene. The CDR3 extends over 12 amino acids. The V gene's germline CDR1 is SQVTM and CDR2 ANQGSEA. Trimming pared 1 base from V and 2 bases from J, leaving 5 bases between. CDR3 DNA sequence: TGCAGCGTTGAAGGACACAACTATGGCTACACCTTC. Residues: CSVEGHNYGYTF. Together with reference TRBV29-1 and TRBJ1-2, the CDR3 gives the full variable domain: SAVISQKPSRDICQRGTSLTIQCQVDSQVTMMFWYRQQPGQSLTLIATANQGSEATYESGFVIDKFPISRPNLTFSTLTVSNMSPEDSSIYLCSVEGHNYGYTFGSGTRLTVV.

The chain couples TRBV18 to TRBJ2-1; no firm D call. From germline, CDR1 is KGHSH and CDR2 LQKENI. Trimming cost V 6 bases and J 4 bases, with 13 bases left between them. This CDR3 comprises 14 residues. This CDR3 reads CASSPLGAYNEQFF. The DNA for the CDR3 is TGTGCCAGCTCCCCATTGGGCGCATACAATGAGCAGTTCTTC.

This clone has a handful of counts. The chain carries TRBV30 and TRBJ1-4, with TRBD1 matching over 8 bases. Germline loops: CDR1 GTSNPN, CDR2 SVGIG (reference sequence). This CDR3 spans 14 amino acids. The trim removed 4 bases at V and 4 bases at J, leaving 5 bases unmatched. In nucleotides, the CDR3 is TGTGCCTGGACAGGGGGCCTCATTAATGAAAAACTGTTTTTT. Protein: CAWTGGLINEKLFF.

This clone was seen just once. The chain has TRBV6-2 or TRBV6-3 and TRBJ1-4; a possible D gene is TRBD1 (6 bases). The CDR3 is 13 residues long. With 4 bases removed from V and 10 bases from J, the gap between germline ends came to 13 bases. The germline CDR1 and CDR2 sequences are MNHEY and SVGEGT. Here the CDR3 reads CASSLGLTGKLFF. The CDR3 nucleotides are TGTGCCAGCAGTTTGGGCTTGACAGGAAAACTGTTTTTT.

This chain uses TRBV18 with TRBJ2-3, with D uncertain. Trimming left V 0 bases short and J 4 bases short, with 5 bases between. Germline V lookup: CDR1 KGHSH, CDR2 LQKENI. The CDR3 contains 13 residues. This chain's CDR3 is CASSPPASDTQYF. The CDR3 DNA reads as TGTGCCAGCTCACCACCGGCCTCAGATACGCAGTATTTT. The full variable domain, with the rest looked up from reference TRBV18 and TRBJ2-3, is NAGVMQNPRHLVRRRGQEARLRCSPMKGHSHVYWYRQLPEEGLKFMVYLQKENIIDESGMPKERFSAEFPKEGPSILRIQQVVRGDSAAYFCASSPPASDTQYFGPGTRLTVL.

J is TRBJ2-4 and V is TRBV28, with D unresolved. The germline gives CDR1 MDHEN, CDR2 SYDVKM. This CDR3 region has 14 residues. Trimming cost V 5 bases and J 1 base, with 9 bases left between them. CDR3 sequence: CASSPFQAKNIQYF. Here the CDR3 DNA reads TGTGCCAGCAGTCCCTTTCAGGCCAAAAACATTCAGTACTTC.

This clone was counted a few times. V and J are TRBV7-9 and TRBJ2-5, with D possibly matching TRBD1 (5 bases). The CDR3 contains 16 residues. Trimming stripped 5 bases from V and 5 bases from J, with 21 bases between. CDR1 SEHNR and CDR2 FQNEAQ come from the germline V gene (reference sequence). CDR3 sequence (DNA): TGTGCCAGCAGCCCGCCGACAGAACGCATTGGGGAGACCCAGTACTTC. Translation gives CASSPPTERIGETQYF.